Here is one T cell receptor beta chain with its context. No antigen is known for it. Qualities for individual bases were not recorded, and no much larger clone is one base off. This entry is derived from a study of blood T cell repertoires in COVID-19 (TCRdb year 2020). Study-wide context: Collaborator samples came from the United States, Italy and Spain and covered acute and convalescent phases of COVID-19. The prospective study material was composed of cDNA or gDNA derived from T cells, B-cell-depleted T cells, or PBMCs. Subjects who had been exposed to COVID-19, were actively infected with it, or had recovered from it provided the deeply sampled blood TCRbeta repertoires that made up the dataset. The repertoires were made available in a free public database intended to serve as a resource for research on the immune response to SARS-CoV-2. Samples came from the ongoing ImmuneRACE study (first 160 participants) plus 1,254 subjects from 6 global collaborators. Sample metadata almost always included a de-identified subject ID, COVID-19 status, age in years and sex. Where available, HLA class I and class II types were taken from metadata supplied by the sample provider and were not determined by assay-based typing. Summary of the overall study and its limitations: The quantity of clinical and demographic metadata differed by source and by participant and was supplied without curation.

For CDR1 and CDR2, the germline V gene lists SGHDN and FVKESK. Trimming accounts for 4 bases at V and 8 bases at J, while the number of junction bases matched to no gene is 12. Including cysteine and phenylalanine, the CDR3 has 16 amino acids. Left in the record is the CDR3 DNA by itself, 48 bases read in frame from the first base. TCRbeta CDR3 regions were amplified from genomic DNA using the immunoSEQ Assay, a bias-controlled multiplex PCR. As for how the authors treated the data: The number of nucleated cells in each sample was estimated by amplification of reference gene primers within the assay. To quantify the absolute abundance of each unique TCRbeta CDR3 rearrangement, sequence reads were collapsed and filtered. For each sample, productive Simpson clonality was calculated as the square root of Simpson's diversity index across productive rearrangements. TCRdb carries this immuneACCESS record with in-frame sequences only. Its versions omit some clonotypes, under half of them owing to an unresolved V gene in the studies checked, with the rest unexplained. The DNA was the basis for D and trimming; V, J and clone size are from that table. This sample lists about 310,000 clones; roughly 88% were detected once. Roughly 2.8% of the sample is held by the ten biggest clonotypes.

One collaborating source in Seattle enrolled patients during active infection and followed them longitudinally through the course of disease. Collaborating institutions collected whole blood in K2EDTA tubes following their own protocols. For TCRbeta analysis, collaborator samples were shipped as frozen whole blood, as isolated PBMCs, or as DNA extracted from either sample type. This receptor was taken from a woman in her thirties with COVID-19, enrolled during active disease. Material: peripheral blood. The V and J genes are TRBV14 and TRBJ1-4; 8 bases in the junction line up with TRBD1. The CDR3 sequence is CASSRTDRGSKEKLFF. The nucleotide sequence is given as TGTGCCAGCAGCCGGACAGACAGGGGTTCGAAGGAAAAACTGTTTTTT.